This record concerns one TCR beta chain sequence. Only a few counts were recorded for this clone. The clone's antigen remains unknown. Base qualities are not provided; no much larger clone lies one nucleotide away. The cohort consisted of some 730 healthy bone marrow donors. At the time of sampling, every cohort member was nominally healthy, though immune exposures that went unrecorded were likely present. The donor was CMV seropositive and was included in the group of approximately 310 seropositive cohort members. A peripheral blood sample was collected from each donor, and TCR beta sequencing was performed on peripheral blood mononuclear cells. The Qiagen DNeasy Blood Extraction Kit was used to extract genomic DNA from the blood cell samples. These data originate in a study of cytomegalovirus exposure and HLA in healthy donors (dated by TCRdb to the late 2010s). Study-level background: In an earlier analysis of around 540 of the donors, 250 to 350 Gb of sequence data and 90 million to 130 million unique TCR beta sequences from about 179 million T cells were reported. An early release that covered around 590 HLA-typed donors contained about 300 gigabases of sequencing data and some 87 million unique TCR sequences. Of the roughly 400 genotyped donors, around 81% fell in the genetic ancestry cluster associated with self-reported Caucasian donors. The study aimed to test whether signatures of past pathogen exposure could be identified by cataloging public T cell receptors. The T cell repertoires of some 670 subjects were profiled by immunosequencing and related to cytomegalovirus serostatus. Besides the first cohort of 666 subjects, a separate validation cohort made up of over a hundred different subjects was used. High-throughput TCR immunosequencing, statistical association of individual TCRs with disease status, and machine learning were combined to predict cytomegalovirus infection status. In a later analysis, previously published TCR beta repertoires from fewer than 750 donors were re-analyzed and high-resolution HLA genotyping was added so that TCR occurrence patterns could be studied. Rather than using new phenotypic data, the later analysis identified candidate immune exposures from TCR beta sequences and from how often those sequences occurred across donors. An earlier analysis of 450 to 750 of the donors used high-throughput TCR beta sequencing to judge whether each TCR beta V gene segment behaved as functional or pseudogenic. Alongside the repertoire data, information on donor age, sex, ethnicity and CMV serostatus was compiled. In a later genetic analysis, genome-wide SNP genotypes for about three fifths of the roughly 670 donors were used, and that subset was treated as a discovery cohort. Every discovery cohort repertoire had been produced on one sequencing platform. HLA typing included class I and class II loci at four-digit resolution. Typing coverage differed by locus: A, B, C, DRB1 and DQB1 were typed in about 629-640 donors, DQA1 in around 500, DPA1 in 600 to 610, and DPB1 in just under 480. Because of strong linkage in the cohort, five DR-DQ haplotypes were treated as single units for association and clustering. On average, 235,054 unique TCR beta nucleotide sequences were sequenced per donor among a few hundred genotyped donors of the cohort, with around 19% of those sequences being non-productive. Broader findings and caveats from the paper: Roughly uniform sequencing depth across donors was assumed in presence/absence analyses, although this assumption may not hold. Only TCR beta chains were sequenced in this cohort, and the absence of alpha or paired-chain data limited detectable features. In an earlier analysis of approximately 600 of the donors, most TCR beta V segments were observed in productive rearrangements about 90% or about 30% of the time, broadly matching IMGT annotations. A further reported finding was that TCR beta sequences accurately predicted the HLA-A and HLA-B alleles for most subjects in the first cohort. A later genetic analysis reported fewer N-insertions in productive TCRs among donors in an Asian-associated ancestry cluster than the approximately 670-donor mean. According to a later analysis, most CMV-associated TCR beta chains appeared to be HLA-restricted, and the HLA associations seemed to be driven largely by CMV exposure. A cluster of highly shared sequence variants was judged likely to represent a technical artifact of the sequencing pipeline. When HLA alleles, especially DR and DQ, strongly co-occurred, TCR associations were difficult to assign to individual alleles. In a later genetic analysis, a missense DCLRE1C variant was associated with V-gene and J-gene trimming of TCR beta chains, and the association was replicated in an independent cohort. According to a later analysis, parvovirus B19, influenza, CMV and Epstein-Barr virus appeared linked to several top co-occurrence clusters. The classifier was reported to diagnose cytomegalovirus status with high specificity and sensitivity in both the original and validation cohorts. The 87-base-pair reads could not distinguish some IMGT-functional V segments, including TRBV6-2 and TRBV6-3, so those segments were excluded. For the cohort, immune exposure information was limited to CMV serostatus. In a later analysis, HLA-associated TCR beta chains were found to be more clonally expanded and to have lower generation probabilities than equally common non-associated chains. In vitro tests confirmed that a few of the cytomegalovirus-associated TCR beta chains recognize cytomegalovirus antigens. Because counts were too low, more than 15 rarely observed V segments, including chromosome 9 orphons, were left out of the earlier analysis of several hundred of the donors. In the study, around 150 TCR beta chains were listed as associated with cytomegalovirus. According to the authors, the approach could potentially be generalized to other disease states and immunological phenotypes. Across donors, most TCR sequences were observed very rarely, whereas some public TCRs were present in many individuals. A later analysis found that TCR association rates varied across HLA loci, with DRB1 alleles showing the most associated TCRs and HLA-C alleles the fewest. Because HLA typing was missing for some donors at each locus, association tests included only the typed subset. Linkage disequilibrium might explain the correlated functional status among segregating V segments, but an unknown experimental factor could not be ruled out. At a false discovery rate of 0.05, a later analysis linked under 20,000 TCR beta sequences to specific HLA alleles.

Receptors were amplified or captured by the immunoSEQ multiplex PCR assay. For the multiplex PCR, a mixture combining 60 forward primers for TCR Vbeta segments and 13 reverse primers for TCR Jbeta segments was used. Amplification of the CDR3 region of rearranged TCR beta genes was performed with a multiplex PCR assay on genomic DNA. On the Illumina HiSeq System, the amplified TCR beta libraries were sequenced as 87-base-pair reads. The authors processed their data as follows. Across the 666 repertoires, a later analysis counted tens of millions of unique TCR beta chains, 9.5 million to 12 million of which were shared by at least two donors. To remove PCR and sequencing errors, raw reads were error-corrected and collapsed into unique sequences using a nearest-neighbor algorithm that merged closely related sequences. CDR3 sequences were aligned to IMGT reference sequences to assign V, D and J gene segments. For a sequence to be retained, at least a six-nucleotide match to both a V gene segment and a J gene segment was required. A rearrangement was called productive if the CDR3 had no stop codons and remained in frame with V and J, and every other rearrangement was called non-productive. Following IMGT convention, CDR3 was defined as the stretch from the second conserved V-encoded cysteine up to the conserved J-encoded phenylalanine. The earlier analysis of 587 of the donors excluded sequences that lacked an unambiguous match to a single V gene segment. An earlier analysis of around 600 of the donors classified V segments as functional when productive rearrangements were above 56.7% and as segregating when the standard deviation between donors was above 5%. A statistical classification framework was built to diagnose cytomegalovirus status from the catalog of TCR beta chain sequences. A later analysis assigned V and J genes by comparing TCR nucleotide sequences with IMGT/GENE-DB human TR gene sequences. In a later analysis, CDR3 sequences and most-parsimonious VDJ recombination scenarios were assigned using the TCRdist pipeline. In a later analysis, each TCR beta chain was defined by its CDR3 amino acid sequence together with its V-gene family, and reads without a unique V-gene family were excluded. To address suspected cross-contamination and a sequencing artifact, a later analysis removed around 600 highly shared, low-generation-probability nucleotide sequences. In a later analysis, a clonal expansion index was calculated for each public chain from normalized within-repertoire ranks of inferred template counts. In a later analysis, generation probabilities were computed with a VDJ recombination model fitted to out-of-frame rearrangements, and the resulting probabilities were checked against IGoR. In a later analysis, hypergeometric tests were used to score TCR-TCR, TCR-HLA and TCR-CMV co-occurrence, with a repertoire-size bias correction applied to TCR pairs. To estimate false discovery rates, a later analysis permuted the HLA or CMV assignments 20 times. A later analysis grouped co-occurring TCRs with DBSCAN, adding TCRdist sequence similarity when clustering within HLA-allele-positive subsets. Repertoires with fewer than 30,000 or more than 120,000 public chains, plus five repertoires with anomalous nucleotide sharing, were excluded from co-occurrence clustering. TCRdb took over this immuneACCESS table, retaining in-frame rearrangements with V and J assigned. Such tables are incomplete; in checked studies, under half of the missing clones stem from an unresolved V gene, and the remainder is unexplained. V, J and clone size reflect that table, while D and trimming were determined from the DNA. This sample holds about 90,000 clones; around 84% were observed only once. The top ten clones comprise around 4.6% of the sample.

From the germline V gene, CDR1 is ENHRY and CDR2 is SYGVKD. V sheds 2 bases and J sheds 3 bases, leaving 8 bases between their ends. Spanning cysteine to phenylalanine, the CDR3 consists of 14 amino acids. Left in the record is the CDR3 DNA by itself, 42 bases read in frame from the first base. The TCR was taken from a woman in her thirties or forties in good health and CMV-seropositive. Sequenced input: PBMCs. The receptor chain draws on TRBV10-3 and TRBJ1-5; no confident D gene assignment can be made. The bases read TGTGCCATCAGTGAGGGCTCCAACAATCAGCCCCAGCATTTT. Translation gives CAISEGSNNQPQHF.